This entry concerns a single T cell receptor beta chain. The antigen is not known. This record belongs to a study of T-cell memory formation after mild COVID-19. Each CDR3 protein gets one entry after TCRdb re-called the 5' RACE reads with MiXCR. Of about 160,000 distinct CDR3 sequences detected, about 28% appear once; the ten largest clones hold about 11%. The CDR3 is 14 amino acids. Germline assignment: CDR1 MNHEY and CDR2 SMNVEV (reference sequence). Trimming took 3 bases from V and 0 from J, leaving 8 bases between them. Study-wide points: A balance of CD4 and CD8 characterized clones contracting day 15 to 85, whereas later expanders leaned CD4+.

The clonotype originates from an adult woman who had mild COVID-19 (a few samples of this study predate the infection). Cell type and time point are not known. The rearrangement uses TRBV27 and TRBJ1-1; D uncertain. Sequenced material: PBMCs or a T cell subset sorted from them (not recorded which). CDR3 sequence: CASSLSSLNTEAFF. CDR3 nucleotides: TGTGCCAGCAGTTTGTCCAGCCTGAACACTGAAGCTTTCTTT.